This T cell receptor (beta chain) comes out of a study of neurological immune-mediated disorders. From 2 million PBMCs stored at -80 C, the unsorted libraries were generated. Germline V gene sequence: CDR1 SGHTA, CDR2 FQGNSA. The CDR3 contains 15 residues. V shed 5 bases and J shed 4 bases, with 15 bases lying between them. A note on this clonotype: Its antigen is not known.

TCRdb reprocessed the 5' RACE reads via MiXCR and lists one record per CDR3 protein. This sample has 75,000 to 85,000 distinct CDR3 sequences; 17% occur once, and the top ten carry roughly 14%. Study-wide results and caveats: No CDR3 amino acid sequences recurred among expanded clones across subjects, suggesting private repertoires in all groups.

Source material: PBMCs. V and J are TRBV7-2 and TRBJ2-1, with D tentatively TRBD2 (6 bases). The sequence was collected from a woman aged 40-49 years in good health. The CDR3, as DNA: TGTGCCAGCAGCCCTCCCACGGGACTTTACAATGAGCAGTTCTTC. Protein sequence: CASSPPTGLYNEQFF.